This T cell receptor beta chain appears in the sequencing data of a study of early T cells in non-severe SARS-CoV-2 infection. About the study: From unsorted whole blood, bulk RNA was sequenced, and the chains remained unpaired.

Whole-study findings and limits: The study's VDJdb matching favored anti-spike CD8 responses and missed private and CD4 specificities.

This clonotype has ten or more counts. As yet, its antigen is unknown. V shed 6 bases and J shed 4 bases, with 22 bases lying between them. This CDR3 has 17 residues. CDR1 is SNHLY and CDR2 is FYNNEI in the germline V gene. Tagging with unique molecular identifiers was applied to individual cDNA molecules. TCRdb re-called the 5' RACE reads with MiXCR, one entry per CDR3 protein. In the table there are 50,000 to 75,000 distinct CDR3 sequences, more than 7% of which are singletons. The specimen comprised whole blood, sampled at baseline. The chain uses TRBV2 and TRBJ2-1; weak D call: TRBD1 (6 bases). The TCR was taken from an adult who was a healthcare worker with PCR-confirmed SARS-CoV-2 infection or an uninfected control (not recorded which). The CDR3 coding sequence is TGTGCCAGCAGAACCGGCAGGGGACGCGGCGGATACAATGAGCAGTTCTTC. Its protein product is CASRTGRGRGGYNEQFF.